Sequencing of this T cell receptor (beta chain) was carried out in a study of response to subunit inactivated influenza vaccine. Study-wide results and limits: Authors suggested few new T cells are recruited by each seasonal influenza vaccination.

To note about this clonotype: Its antigen is not identified.

TCRdb reprocessed the RT-PCR reads with MiXCR, giving one entry per CDR3 protein. The table shows a few hundred thousand distinct CDR3 sequences, with around 13% occurring only once. Germline V lookup: CDR1 SEHNR, CDR2 FQNEAQ (reference sequence). The CDR3 has 12 residues. The V and J ends lost 4 bases and 8 bases respectively, with 9 bases between them. This chain joins TRBV7-9 and TRBJ2-1; D unresolved. The TCR sequence derives from a man aged 50 or older who received an inactivated influenza vaccine. The source was PBMCs from blood, collected 11 to 12 days after vaccination. The CDR3 loop reads CASSYRPDEQFF. CDR3 nucleotide sequence: TGTGCCAGCAGCTACCGTCCGGATGAGCAGTTCTTC.